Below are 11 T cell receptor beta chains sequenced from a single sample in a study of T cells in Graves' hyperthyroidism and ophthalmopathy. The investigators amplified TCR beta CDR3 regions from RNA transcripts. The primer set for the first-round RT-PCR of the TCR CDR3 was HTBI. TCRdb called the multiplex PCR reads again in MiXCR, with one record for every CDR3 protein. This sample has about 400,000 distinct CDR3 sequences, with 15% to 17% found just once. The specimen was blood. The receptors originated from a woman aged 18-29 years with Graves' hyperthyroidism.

The CDR3 here is CSAAAREVGNTIYF. The CDR3 DNA is TGCAGTGCTGCGGCAAGGGAGGTTGGAAACACCATATATTTT. The rearrangement joins TRBV20-1 to TRBJ1-3; D gene ambiguous. With 5 bases removed from V and 3 bases from J, the gap between germline ends came to 14 bases. The CDR3 contains 14 residues. CDR1 DFQATT and CDR2 SNEGSKA come from the germline V gene (reference sequence).

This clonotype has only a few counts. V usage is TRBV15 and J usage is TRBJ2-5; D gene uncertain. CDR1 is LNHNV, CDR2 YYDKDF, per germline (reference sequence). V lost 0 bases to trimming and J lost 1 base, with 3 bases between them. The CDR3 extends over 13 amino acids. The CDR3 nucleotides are TGTGCCACCAGCAGAGATCTCCAAGAGACCCAGTACTTC. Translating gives CATSRDLQETQYF.

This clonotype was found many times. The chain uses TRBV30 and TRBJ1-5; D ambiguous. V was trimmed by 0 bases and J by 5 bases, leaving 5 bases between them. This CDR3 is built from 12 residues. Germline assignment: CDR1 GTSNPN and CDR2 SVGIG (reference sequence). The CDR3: CAWSVGDQPQHF. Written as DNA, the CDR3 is TGTGCCTGGAGTGTGGGCGATCAGCCCCAGCATTTT.

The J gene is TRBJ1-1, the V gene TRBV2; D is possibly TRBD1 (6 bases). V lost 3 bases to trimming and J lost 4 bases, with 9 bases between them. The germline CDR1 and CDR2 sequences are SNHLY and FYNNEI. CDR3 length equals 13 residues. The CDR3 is CASSDVGGTEAFF. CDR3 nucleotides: TGTGCCAGCAGTGATGTAGGGGGCACTGAAGCTTTCTTT.

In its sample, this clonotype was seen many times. CDR3 residues: CASRRDRGGYEQYF. The CDR3 coding sequence is TGTGCCAGCAGGAGAGACAGGGGGGGGTACGAGCAGTACTTC. The chain links TRBV2 to TRBJ2-7, with TRBD1 matching 9 bases. After removal of 6 bases from V and 4 bases from J, the junction contained 7 bases not matched to a gene. This CDR3 region has 14 residues. Germline V gene data show CDR1 as SNHLY and CDR2 as FYNNEI.

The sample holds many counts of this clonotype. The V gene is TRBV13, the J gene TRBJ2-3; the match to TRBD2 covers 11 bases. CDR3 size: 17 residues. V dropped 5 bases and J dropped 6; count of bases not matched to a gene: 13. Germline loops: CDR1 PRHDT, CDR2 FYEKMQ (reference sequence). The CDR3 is CASSTPGTSGRDDTQYF. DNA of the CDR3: TGTGCCAGCAGCACGCCTGGGACTAGCGGTCGGGATGATACGCAGTATTTT.

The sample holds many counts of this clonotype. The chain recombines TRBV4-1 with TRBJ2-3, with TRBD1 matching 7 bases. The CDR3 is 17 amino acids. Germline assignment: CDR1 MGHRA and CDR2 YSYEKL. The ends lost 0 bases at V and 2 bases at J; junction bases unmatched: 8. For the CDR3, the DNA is TGCGCCAGCAGCCAAGATGGAACAGGGGACATCACAGATACGCAGTATTTT. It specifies CASSQDGTGDITDTQYF.

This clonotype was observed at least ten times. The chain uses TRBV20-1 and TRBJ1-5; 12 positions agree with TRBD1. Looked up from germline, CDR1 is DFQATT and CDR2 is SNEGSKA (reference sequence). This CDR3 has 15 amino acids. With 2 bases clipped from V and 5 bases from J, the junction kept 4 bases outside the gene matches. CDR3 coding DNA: TGCAGTGCTAGATCGGGACAGGGGGCGCATCAGCCCCAGCATTTT. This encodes CSARSGQGAHQPQHF.

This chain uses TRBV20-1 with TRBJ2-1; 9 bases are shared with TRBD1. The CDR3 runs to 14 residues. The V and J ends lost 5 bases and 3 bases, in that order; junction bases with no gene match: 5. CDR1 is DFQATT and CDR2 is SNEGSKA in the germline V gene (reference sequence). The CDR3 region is CSAPGTGHYNEQFF. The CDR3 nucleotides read TGCAGTGCTCCCGGGACAGGGCACTACAATGAGCAGTTCTTC.

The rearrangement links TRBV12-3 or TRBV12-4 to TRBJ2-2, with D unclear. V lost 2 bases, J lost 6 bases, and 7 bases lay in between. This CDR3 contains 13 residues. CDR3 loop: CASSLRWSGELFF. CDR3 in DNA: TGTGCCAGCAGTTTAAGGTGGTCCGGGGAGCTGTTTTTT.

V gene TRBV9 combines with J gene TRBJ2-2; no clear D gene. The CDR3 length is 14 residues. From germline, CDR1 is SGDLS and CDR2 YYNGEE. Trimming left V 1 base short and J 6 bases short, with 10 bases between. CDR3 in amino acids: CASSVLTGSGELFF. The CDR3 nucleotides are TGTGCCAGCAGCGTATTAACCGGGTCCGGGGAGCTGTTTTTT. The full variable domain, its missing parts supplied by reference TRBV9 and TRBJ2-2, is DSGVTQTPKHLITATGQRVTLRCSPRSGDLSVYWYQQSLDQGLQFLIQYYNGEERAKGNILERFSAQQFPDLHSELNLSSLELGDSALYFCASSVLTGSGELFFGEGSRLTVL.